Described below is a single T cell receptor beta chain sequence and its context. Its antigen is unknown. The sample carries other DNA sequences with the same CDR3. Profiled with immunoSEQ multiplex PCR; TCRdb holds only in-frame clones, not every one. The data contain a few million clones, around 92% of them singletons. The data were obtained in a study of shared clonotypes between healthy human individuals. Study details: Three CD4 naive, three CD4 memory, two CD8 naive and one CD8 memory plate were used per donor. Points from the study as a whole: Naive subsets typically showed greater estimated richness than memory subsets. Sharing of clonotypes among donors was expected to vary with sequencing depth.

The sequence derives from a man between 18 and 35 years old in good health. Some clones in this sample may be carry-over from other donors' samples. Sample: naive CD4+ T cells from PBMCs. Subset in this sample: CD45RA+ positively selected.

The CDR3 spells CASSVATYNEQFF. In DNA, the CDR3 is TGTGCCAGCAGCGTAGCTACCTACAATGAGCAGTTCTTC. This chain connects TRBV9 to TRBJ2-1; D is undetermined. Trimming took off 0 bases at V and 2 bases at J, with 3 bases between the two ends. The CDR3 covers 13 residues. Germline assignment: CDR1 SGDLS and CDR2 YYNGEE.